Below, 22 T cell receptor beta chains from the same sample are listed, as sequenced in a study of shared clonotypes between healthy human individuals. Clones were sequenced by immunoSEQ multiplex PCR, and TCRdb holds only the in-frame ones, with some missing. Among 600,000 to 750,000 clones listed, 55% to 80% were seen once. The sample taken for sequencing was memory CD4+ T cells sorted from blood. Subset in this sample: CD45RA-negative fraction. Every receptor here comes from a woman under 40 in good health.

V and J are TRBV5-1 and TRBJ2-3; 12 bases align to TRBD2. J lost 6 bases, V lost 4 bases, and 9 bases had no gene match. This CDR3 comprises 16 residues. Looked up from germline, CDR1 is SGHRS and CDR2 is YFSETQ. CDR3 sequence reads: CASSRSLAGGPDTQYF. The CDR3 DNA follows: TGCGCCAGCAGCCGGTCCCTAGCGGGAGGGCCGGATACGCAGTATTTT.

There are a few counts of this clone. Here the CDR3 reads CASSLELRDEKLFF. CDR3 sequence (DNA): TGTGCCAGCAGCTTAGAATTAAGGGATGAAAAACTGTTTTTT. V is TRBV7-2 and J is TRBJ1-4; D gene ambiguous. The length of the CDR3 is 14 residues. V was shortened by 1 base and J by 6 bases, with 9 bases between the two germline ends. Germline CDR1 is SGHTA and CDR2 is FQGNSA.

The chain uses TRBV14 and TRBJ2-7; maybe TRBD1 (6 bases). In germline, CDR1 is SGHDN, CDR2 FVKESK. With 2 bases removed from V and 2 bases from J, the gap between germline ends came to 16 bases. The CDR3 has 16 amino acids. The CDR3 nucleotides read TGTGCCAGCAGCCAATCTCCAGGGGCTCCTACCTACGAGCAGTACTTC. It codes for CASSQSPGAPTYEQYF.

The chain combines TRBV6-5 with TRBJ2-1; no clear D gene. V was shortened by 5 bases and J by 4 bases, with 15 bases between the two germline ends. The CDR3 is made up of 15 amino acids. The germline V gene has CDR1 MNHEY and CDR2 SVGAGI. This CDR3 is CASSNTNIEYNEQFF. In DNA, the CDR3 is TGTGCCAGCAGTAACACGAATATTGAGTACAATGAGCAGTTCTTC.

This sequence joins TRBV5-4 and TRBJ2-7; D perhaps matches TRBD1 (5 bases). V lost 2 bases, J lost 6 bases, and 15 bases lay in between. The CDR3 extends over 14 amino acids. Germline-derived CDR1 and CDR2 are SGHNT and YYREEE (reference sequence). The CDR3 here is CASSLGDGAGEQYF. The CDR3 DNA sequence: TGTGCCAGCAGCTTAGGGGATGGTGCCGGCGAGCAGTACTTC.

CDR3 nucleotide sequence: TGTGCCAGCCGAATCGAGGGATACAATGAGCAGTTCTTC. Translation gives CASRIEGYNEQFF. The V and J genes are TRBV6-5 and TRBJ2-1; possible D gene TRBD2, 5 bases. Germline V lookup: CDR1 MNHEY, CDR2 SVGAGI. This CDR3 has 13 amino acids. With 8 bases removed from V and 4 bases from J, the gap between germline ends came to 12 bases.

The rearrangement joins TRBV28 to TRBJ2-7, with D possibly matching TRBD2 (6 bases). Germline CDR1 reads MDHEN; CDR2 reads SYDVKM. This CDR3 contains 14 residues. V was shortened by 6 bases and J by 9 bases, with 21 bases between the two germline ends. The CDR3 protein is CASSPAGSALGQYF. CDR3 coding DNA: TGTGCCAGCAGCCCCGCCGGGAGTGCCTTGGGGCAGTACTTC.

This CDR3 is CASSKGLGTGELFF. The CDR3 DNA reads as TGTGCCAGTAGTAAAGGGTTAGGCACCGGGGAGCTGTTTTTT. The chain joins TRBV19 to TRBJ2-2; D is uncertain. Germline V gene sequence: CDR1 LNHDA, CDR2 SQIVND (reference sequence). This CDR3 is built from 14 residues. Trimming removed 4 bases from V and 4 bases from J, with 10 bases in between.

Turning to this clone: Within the sample, other DNA sequences also encode this same CDR3. This chain links TRBV5-1 with TRBJ2-1, with D perhaps matching TRBD2 (6 bases). The CDR3 runs 14 residues. The germline V gene encodes CDR1 SGHRS and CDR2 YFSETQ. Between the trimmed V and J ends, which lost 1 base and 4 bases, there was a span of 9 bases. The DNA for the CDR3 is TGCGCCAGCAGCTTGAGTGGGGGGTACAATGAGCAGTTCTTC. Protein: CASSLSGGYNEQFF.

In regard to this clone: This likely traces to a read error, being one base from a far larger clone. V gene TRBV28 combines with J gene TRBJ1-1; possible D gene TRBD1, 5 bases. In germline, CDR1 is MDHEN, CDR2 SYDVKM. The germline V and J ends were trimmed by 9 bases and 0 bases, with 14 bases remaining between them. This CDR3 contains 14 residues. The CDR3 loop reads CASSTGRVNTEAFF. In nucleotides, the CDR3 is TGTGCCAGTAGTACGGGACGGGTGAACACTGAAGCTTTCTTT.

As concerns this clone: Other DNA sequences in this sample translate to the same CDR3. The chain recombines TRBV28 with TRBJ2-7; TRBD2 matches 9 bases. Germline lookup yields CDR1 MDHEN and CDR2 SYDVKM. The CDR3 runs 14 residues. The V gene end was trimmed by 9 bases and the J gene end by 0 bases; junction bases not matched to a gene: 6. CDR3 protein: CASSDSGSSYEQYF. The DNA for the CDR3 is TGTGCCAGTAGTGATAGCGGGAGCTCCTACGAGCAGTACTTC.

The sample holds one count of this clone. The chain uses TRBV5-1 and TRBJ1-2, with 11 positions matching TRBD1. Looked up from germline, CDR1 is SGHRS and CDR2 is YFSETQ. The CDR3 consists of 14 residues. The V gene end was trimmed by 4 bases and the J gene end by 6 bases; junction bases not matched to a gene: 5. CDR3 DNA: TGCGCCAGCAGCATAAGGACAGGGGGCGATGGCTACACCTTC. Residues: CASSIRTGGDGYTF.

The chain joins TRBV5-1 to TRBJ2-1, with D maybe TRBD1 (6 bases). V dropped 7 bases and J dropped 0 bases, with 14 bases sitting between them. CDR1 is SGHRS, CDR2 YFSETQ, per germline. The CDR3 runs 15 residues. The CDR3 is CASCADSRSYNEQFF. In DNA form, the CDR3 reads TGCGCCAGCTGCGCGGACAGTCGCTCCTACAATGAGCAGTTCTTC.

This chain's CDR3 is CASSESGAPSSYEQYF. As DNA, the CDR3 is TGCGCCAGCAGTGAGTCGGGAGCCCCGAGCTCCTACGAGCAGTACTTC. The V gene is TRBV10-2, the J gene TRBJ2-7, with D perhaps matching TRBD2 (5 bases). The CDR3 covers 16 residues. CDR1 WSHSY and CDR2 SAAADI come from the germline V gene. V was shortened by 0 bases and J by 0 bases, with 12 bases between the two germline ends.

This sequence joins TRBV5-1 and TRBJ1-1; D gene uncertain. The germline V gene has CDR1 SGHRS and CDR2 YFSETQ. This CDR3 comprises 13 residues. Trimming pared 5 bases from V and 1 base from J, leaving 9 bases between. The DNA for the CDR3 is TGCGCCAGCAGGGCCCAGGAGAACACTGAAGCTTTCTTT. It is translated as CASRAQENTEAFF.

V and J are TRBV15 and TRBJ2-3, with 11 bases aligning to TRBD2. The CDR3 length is 14 residues. The trim removed 4 bases at V and 5 bases at J, leaving 2 bases unmatched. Germline CDR1 LNHNV, CDR2 YYDKDF (reference sequence). CDR3 sequence: CATSIGLAGDTQYF. The CDR3, as DNA: TGTGCCACCAGCATTGGACTAGCGGGAGATACGCAGTATTTT.

The rearrangement joins TRBV4-2 to TRBJ2-2; D may be TRBD1 or TRBD2 (5 bases each). V lost 3 bases, J lost 3 bases, and 14 bases lay in between. The CDR3 totals 16 residues. The germline V gene encodes CDR1 LGHNA and CDR2 YNFKEQ. This CDR3 reads CASSQSAGTDTGELFF. CDR3 bases: TGTGCCAGCAGCCAGTCCGCCGGGACGGACACCGGGGAGCTGTTTTTT.

CDR3 nucleotide sequence: TGCGCCAGCCTCGGGGGGCCGAACACTGAAGCTTTCTTT. Protein sequence: CASLGGPNTEAFF. The chain carries TRBV5-1 and TRBJ1-1; D is perhaps TRBD1 (6 bases). Deletions cut 7 bases from V and 1 base from J, with 11 bases between. The CDR3 length is 13 residues. Germline V gene lookup returns CDR1 SGHRS and CDR2 YFSETQ.

At least ten counts were recorded for this clone. V usage is TRBV7-8 and J usage is TRBJ1-3; perhaps TRBD1 as D (5 bases). The CDR3 length is 21 residues. CDR1 is SGHVS, CDR2 FQNEAQ, per germline. Trimming stripped 1 base from V and 0 bases from J, with 25 bases between. The DNA of the CDR3 is TGTGCCAGCAGCTTAGGAAACCGACGACCCAAAGCAGGGCTCTCTGGAAACACCATATATTTT. It translates to CASSLGNRRPKAGLSGNTIYF.

The gene calls are TRBV19 and TRBJ1-1, with 7 positions matching TRBD1. The CDR3 covers 14 residues. Trimming removed 5 bases from V and 5 bases from J; junction bases left unmatched: 8. Germline V lookup: CDR1 LNHDA, CDR2 SQIVND (reference sequence). CDR3 sequence reads: CASSYQGVGTEAFF. Written as DNA, the CDR3 is TGTGCCAGTAGTTACCAGGGGGTGGGAACTGAAGCTTTCTTT.

This clone came up a few times. This chain uses TRBV19 with TRBJ2-7, with TRBD2 identical over 8 bases. This CDR3 has 17 residues. The germline V gene encodes CDR1 LNHDA and CDR2 SQIVND (reference sequence). V was pared by 5 bases and J by 2 bases, with 14 bases of the junction left unmatched. The CDR3 sequence is CASSPMYGSGKAYEQYF. CDR3 coding DNA: TGTGCCAGTAGTCCCATGTACGGTAGCGGGAAAGCCTACGAGCAGTACTTC.

This clone turned up a few times. Other DNA sequences in the same sample also yield this CDR3. The chain has TRBV5-1 and TRBJ2-1; D remains ambiguous. V was clipped by 4 bases and J by 0 bases, with 11 bases between them. CDR3 length: 15 residues. Germline values: CDR1 SGHRS, CDR2 YFSETQ. The CDR3 DNA reads TGCGCCAGCAGCGCAGCTAGTGGCTCCTACAATGAGCAGTTCTTC. It translates to CASSAASGSYNEQFF.